The TCR beta chain under discussion was sequenced for a study of radiotherapy plus CTLA-4 blockade in lung cancer. The assay was immunoSEQ multiplex PCR, and TCRdb's table has in-frame clones only and misses some. The sample records 80,000 to 100,000 clones, about 90% being singletons. Study-level findings and limits: How blood T cell clones changed early, along with interferon-beta, reportedly forecast response best.

Enrolled patients, whose metastatic non-small-cell lung cancer was chemo-refractory, received focal radiation plus CTLA-4 blockade with ipilimumab. Regarding this clone: Its antigen is not known.

Germline assignment: CDR1 SGHTA and CDR2 FQGNSA. The CDR3 is 16 amino acids. V trimming: 5 bases; J trimming: 2 bases; junction bases outside the gene matches: 11. V gene TRBV7-2 combines with J gene TRBJ2-7, with 8 bases lining up with TRBD1. Here the sequenced sample was peripheral blood, taken from a patient treated with radiotherapy plus ipilimumab. The TCR comes from a human donor with non-small cell lung cancer that progressed on radiotherapy plus ipilimumab. This CDR3 is CASSTHRDRITYEQYF. The CDR3, as DNA: TGTGCCAGCAGCACCCACCGGGACAGGATTACCTACGAGCAGTACTTC.